Presented here are 10 T cell receptor beta chains from one specimen sequenced in a study of blood T cell repertoires in COVID-19. Method: immunoSEQ multiplex PCR; TCRdb's copy keeps in-frame clones and lacks some. This repertoire shows about 160,000 clones, 80% to 95% found once; its top ten account for about 5%. The sample taken for sequencing was peripheral blood. The receptor set was obtained from a woman in her forties or fifties with acute or convalescent COVID-19.

This chain joins TRBV7-9 and TRBJ1-3; tentatively, D is TRBD1 (5 bases). Germline V gene sequence: CDR1 SEHNR, CDR2 FQNEAQ (reference sequence). Trimming left V 8 bases short and J 4 bases short, with 12 bases between. The CDR3 runs 13 residues. CDR3: CASATGVGNTIYF. CDR3 sequence (DNA): TGTGCCAGCGCTACAGGCGTGGGAAACACCATATATTTT.

This chain uses TRBV30 with TRBJ1-1; unclear D gene. V dropped 2 bases and J dropped 0 bases, with 7 bases sitting between them. This CDR3 contains 13 residues. Germline V gene lookup returns CDR1 GTSNPN and CDR2 SVGIG (reference sequence). The CDR3 DNA reads TGTGCCTGGAGTCCCCTTATGAACACTGAAGCTTTCTTT. Its translation: CAWSPLMNTEAFF.

The rearrangement uses TRBV2 and TRBJ2-5; D possibly corresponds to TRBD1 (6 bases). Between the trimmed V and J ends, which lost 0 bases and 7 bases, there was a span of 21 bases. The CDR3 loop spans 17 amino acids. Germline V gene sequence: CDR1 SNHLY, CDR2 FYNNEI. DNA for the CDR3: TGTGCCAGCAGTGAAGCTTCCGGGTCAATCCCAGGGGTGACCCAGTACTTC. It is translated as CASSEASGSIPGVTQYF.

The chain combines TRBV19 with TRBJ2-1; D is possibly TRBD2 (6 bases). Trimming cost V 7 bases and J 7 bases, with 23 bases left between them. The CDR3 length is 16 residues. The germline V gene has CDR1 LNHDA and CDR2 SQIVND (reference sequence). The CDR3 reads CASTPLPGGIGNEQFF. The CDR3 DNA reads TGTGCCAGTACCCCCTTACCCGGGGGAATAGGGAATGAGCAGTTCTTC. Full variable domain (rest looked up from reference TRBV19 and TRBJ2-1): DGGITQSPKYLFRKEGQNVTLSCEQNLNHDAMYWYRQDPGQGLRLIYYSQIVNDFQKGDIAEGYSVSREKKESFPLTVTSAQKNPTAFYLCASTPLPGGIGNEQFFGPGTRLTVL.

V gene TRBV15 combines with J gene TRBJ1-2, with D hard to call. CDR1 LNHNV and CDR2 YYDKDF come from the germline V gene (reference sequence). This CDR3 spans 15 amino acids. The V and J ends lost 0 bases and 2 bases respectively, with 10 bases between them. CDR3 nucleotides: TGTGCCACCAGCAGAGATGTAGCACCAAACTATGGCTACACCTTC. This gives the protein CATSRDVAPNYGYTF.

The V gene is TRBV19, the J gene TRBJ1-3, with D possibly matching TRBD1 (6 bases). There are 15 residues in the CDR3. Germline CDR1 LNHDA, CDR2 SQIVND (reference sequence). V gave up 4 bases and J gave up 0 bases, with 10 bases separating them. CDR3 sequence (DNA): TGTGCCAGTAGTACAGGGGCCAGCTCTGGAAACACCATATATTTT. Protein: CASSTGASSGNTIYF.

The rearrangement joins TRBV12-3 or TRBV12-4 to TRBJ1-2, with D possibly matching TRBD1 (6 bases). The CDR3 extends over 13 amino acids. V was shortened by 3 bases and J by 3 bases, with 8 bases between the two germline ends. The CDR3 DNA reads TGTGCCAGCAGTTTGGCAGGGGACTATGGCTACACCTTC. This sequence encodes CASSLAGDYGYTF.

The chain uses TRBV12-5 and TRBJ1-5; 7 bases line up with TRBD1. The CDR3 consists of 17 residues. J gave up 0 bases and V 0 bases, and 5 bases lay outside the gene matches. Germline V gene data show CDR1 as LGHNT and CDR2 as FRNRAP. The CDR3 DNA reads TGTGCTAGTGGTTTGGTAGTGGGGACAGATAGCAATCAGCCCCAGCATTTT. Its protein is CASGLVVGTDSNQPQHF.

This chain links TRBV28 with TRBJ1-3; D call uncertain. Germline CDR1 reads MDHEN; CDR2 reads SYDVKM. V dropped 5 bases and J dropped 0 bases, with 17 bases sitting between them. The CDR3 totals 17 residues. CDR3 bases: TGTGCCAGCAGTCCGGACTATTTCCTGAGCTCTGGAAACACCATATATTTT. Protein sequence: CASSPDYFLSSGNTIYF.

The V call is TRBV15, the J call TRBJ2-5, with 7 bases that match TRBD1. The CDR3 loop spans 16 amino acids. V lost 4 bases, J lost 3 bases, and 11 bases stayed unmatched. Germline values: CDR1 LNHNV, CDR2 YYDKDF (reference sequence). The CDR3 region has the DNA TGTGCCACCAGCAAAGTAGGGACAGATGGAGAAGAGACCCAGTACTTC. It yields the protein CATSKVGTDGEETQYF.